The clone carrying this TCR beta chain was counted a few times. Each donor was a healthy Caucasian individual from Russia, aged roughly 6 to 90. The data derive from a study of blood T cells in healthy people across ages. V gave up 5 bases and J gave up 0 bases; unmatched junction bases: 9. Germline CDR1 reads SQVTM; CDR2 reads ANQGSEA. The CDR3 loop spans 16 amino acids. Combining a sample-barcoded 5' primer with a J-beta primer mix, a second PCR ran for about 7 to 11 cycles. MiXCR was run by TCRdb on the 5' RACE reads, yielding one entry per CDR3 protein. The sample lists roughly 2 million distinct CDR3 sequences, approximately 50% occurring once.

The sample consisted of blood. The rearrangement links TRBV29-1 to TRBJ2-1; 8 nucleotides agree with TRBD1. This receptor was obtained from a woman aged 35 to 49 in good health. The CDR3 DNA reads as TGCAGCGTTCCTGGACAGGGAAGGTCCTCCTACAATGAGCAGTTCTTC. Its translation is CSVPGQGRSSYNEQFF.